This T cell receptor (beta chain) is from a study of blood T cell repertoires in COVID-19. Study context: Both acute and convalescent COVID-19 samples were obtained from the United States, Italy and Spain. T cells, B-cell-depleted T cells, or PBMCs provided the cDNA or gDNA that served as material.

Methods used by the authors: By means of reference gene primer amplification, nucleated cell counts were estimated. The protocol was immunoSEQ multiplex PCR, while the TCRdb copy is restricted to in-frame clones and leaves out a portion. That table gives V, J and clone size, and the DNA gave D and trimming. The table has approximately 100,000 clones, 70% to 90% seen once. Germline V CDR1 and CDR2: SGHDN, FVKESK. The V end was cut by 3 bases, the J end by 5 bases, with 10 bases between. The CDR3 contains 13 residues. The chain recombines TRBV14 with TRBJ2-5; D is ambiguous. The receptor comes from a human donor in a cohort sampled during active COVID-19. Sequencing used peripheral blood. CDR3 amino acids: CASSQSYYETQYF. The CDR3 nucleotides are TGTGCCAGCAGCCAGAGTTACTATGAGACCCAGTACTTC. Full variable domain (outside the CDR3, taken from reference TRBV14 and TRBJ2-5): EAGVTQFPSHSVIEKGQTVTLRCDPISGHDNLYWYRRVMGKEIKFLLHFVKESKQDESGMPNNRFLAERTGGTYSTLKVQPAELEDSGVYFCASSQSYYETQYFGPGTRLLVL.